Below, one TCR beta chain is given with its context. This clone's antigen is unknown. One end of the junction varies from germline; a read error may be responsible. The sample belongs to a study of T cells in Graves' hyperthyroidism and ophthalmopathy (dated 2019 in TCRdb). About the investigation overall: Peripheral blood samples were taken at initial diagnosis, before any treatment was given. The approximately 100 discovery patients were randomly divided into training and test sets at a 7:3 ratio. The paper describes TCR Vbeta CDR3 sequencing of 140 or so peripheral blood samples, made up of some 42 ophthalmopathy patients, around 78 hyperthyroidism patients and around 17 progressor patients. After sampling, hyperthyroidism patients received methimazole starting at 30 mg daily, and ophthalmopathy patients received high-dose intravenous methylprednisolone. An independent validation cohort of some 18 hyperthyroidism patients and 17 patients who later progressed to ophthalmopathy tested prospective prediction of ophthalmopathy. To identify distinguishing TCR V-J signatures, a discovery cohort of about 100 patients was used, comprising some 43 with Graves' ophthalmopathy and 57 with stable Graves' hyperthyroidism. The study also compared thyroid tissue and blood T-cell repertoires from roughly 6 Graves' hyperthyroidism patients. What the research found in general, with its limitations: Ophthalmopathy was separated from stable hyperthyroidism by a 13 V-J signature model, with approximately 90% sensitivity and approximately 81% specificity obtained in cross-validation and 80%/75% obtained in testing. During validation, the model predicted progression to ophthalmopathy a median of about 6.5 months ahead of onset, with around 65% sensitivity and 72% to 85% specificity. Most expanded thyroid clonotypes (frequency above 0.001) were also detected in blood, suggesting blood repertoires may reflect thyroid immune responses. No statistical method was used to set the sample size in advance, and investigators knew the group allocation.

The CDR3 sequence holds 13 residues, the cysteine and phenylalanine included. Left in the record is the CDR3 DNA by itself, 39 bases read in frame from the first base. As encoded in the germline V gene, CDR1 is SGHTA while CDR2 is FQGNSA. TCR beta CDR3 regions were amplified from RNA transcripts. The TCR CDR3 was subjected to a first round of RT-PCR using the HTBI primer set and the Qiagen OneStep RT-PCR kit. A second multiplex PCR round built the libraries, followed by size selection and purification. Paired-end sequencing of the libraries was performed with 100 bp reads on an Illumina HiSeq2000. In the source study's methods: SOAPnuke was used to process the raw data, throwing out any read that contained adapters or uncalled bases, had a mean Phred below 15, or lacked an exact constant-primer or identifier match. High-quality paired reads were merged using COPE v1.2.5, and each unique nucleotide sequence was defined as a clonotype. Clonotypes were aligned to IMGT TRBV, TRBD and TRBJ reference segments using MiTCR v1.1. Only V-J combinations with frequency above 0.0001, covering about 99% of repertoires, were analysed. The TCS score was defined as the ratio of F50 (clonal expansion) to E x V (chaos), calculated using BLOSUM62-based TCRdist between CDR3 peptides within each V-J. Welch's t-statistics and random forest reduced 500 to 550 V-J features to 13, which were used in a naive Bayes classifier (R e1071). TCRdb ran its own pipeline on the public reads, namely fastp trimming at Q25 and MiXCR clone calling, and kept in-frame beta chains. Here each entry gathers all rows of one CDR3 protein and keeps the most common genes and DNA. The V and J calls here are based on TCRdb, not the publication. The sample table shows over 250,000 distinct CDR3 sequences, and approximately 15% are seen once. The biggest ten clones account for almost 35% of the sample.

Ophthalmopathy patients had moderately to severely active disease, Clinical Activity Score of at least 3, NOSPECS grade of at least 4, and duration under 3 months. Any patient with an uncontrolled infection, another autoimmune disease, pregnancy or lactation was excluded. Diagnoses relied on clinical symptoms, serum thyroxine and TRAb, thyroid ultrasound and orbital computed tomography. PBMCs were separated from 8 to 10 ml of fresh peripheral blood using Ficoll-Paque density gradient centrifugation. Trizol reagent was used to extract total RNA, and RNA quality was then checked on an Agilent 2100 Bioanalyzer.

Sequenced input: blood. The TCR was taken from a woman aged 40-49 years with Graves' ophthalmopathy. This receptor chain uses TRBV7-2 and TRBJ1-4; no D gene is confidently identified. CDR3 protein: CAGSFRVGEKLFF. The sequence in DNA is TGTGCCGGCAGCTTTAGGGTGGGTGAAAAACTGTTTTTT.